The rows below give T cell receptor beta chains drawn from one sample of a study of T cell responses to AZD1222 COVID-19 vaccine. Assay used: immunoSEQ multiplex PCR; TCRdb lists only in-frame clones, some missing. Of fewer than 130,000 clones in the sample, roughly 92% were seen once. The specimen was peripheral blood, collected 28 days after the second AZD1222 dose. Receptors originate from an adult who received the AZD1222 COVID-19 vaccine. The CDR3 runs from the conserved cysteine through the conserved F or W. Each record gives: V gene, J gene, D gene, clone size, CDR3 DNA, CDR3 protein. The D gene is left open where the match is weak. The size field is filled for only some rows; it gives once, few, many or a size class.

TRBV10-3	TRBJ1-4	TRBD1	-	TGTGCCATCAGTGACAGGGACAGGCTCGAAAAACTGTTTTTT	CAISDRDRLEKLFF
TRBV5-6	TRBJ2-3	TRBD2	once	TGTGCCAGCAGCGCGGGGGGCACAGATACGCAGTATTTT	CASSAGGTDTQYF
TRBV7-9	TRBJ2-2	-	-	TGTGCCAGCAGCTTCCTCGAAGGGGAGCTGTTTTTT	CASSFLEGELFF
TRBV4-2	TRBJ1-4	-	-	TGTGCATCCAGCCCCATCCCCGAAAAACTGTTTTTT	CASSPIPEKLFF
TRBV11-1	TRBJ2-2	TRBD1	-	TGTGCCAGCAGTCACAAAACAGGGGGCTACACCGGGGAGCTGTTTTTT	CASSHKTGGYTGELFF
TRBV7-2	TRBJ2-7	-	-	TGTGCCAGCAGCCCCAGCCCCTACAACTCCTACGAGCAGTACTTC	CASSPSPYNSYEQYF
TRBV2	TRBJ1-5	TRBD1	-	TGTGCCAGCTCAGGACAGGGGAATAGCAATCAGCCCCAGCATTTT	CASSGQGNSNQPQHF
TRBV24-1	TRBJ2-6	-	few	TGTGCCCGTACCCGGACGTTTGGGGCCAACGTCCTGACTTTC	CARTRTFGANVLTF
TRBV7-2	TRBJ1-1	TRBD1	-	TGTGCCAGCAGCTTAATATCAGAGGGGGCTCGGTTT	CASSLISEGARF
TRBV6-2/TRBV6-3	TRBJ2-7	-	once	TGTGCCAGCAGTTACCGGCGACTTAGCTCCTACGAGCAGTACTTC	CASSYRRLSSYEQYF
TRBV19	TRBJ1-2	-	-	TGTGCAGCTAGGCAGCCGACGAACTATGGCTACACCTTC	CAARQPTNYGYTF
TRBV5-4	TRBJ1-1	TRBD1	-	TGTGCCAGCAGCTCGAAGACAGGGGGCGGTGAAGATACTGAAGCTTTCTTT	CASSSKTGGGEDTEAFF
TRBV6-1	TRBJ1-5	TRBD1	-	TGTGCCAGCAGTGATGACAGGGGAGGTCAGCCCCAGCATTTT	CASSDDRGGQPQHF
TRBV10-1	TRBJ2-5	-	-	TGCGCCAGCAGTGGGGGGCAAGAGACCCAGTACTTC	CASSGGQETQYF
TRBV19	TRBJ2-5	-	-	TGTGCCAGTAGTCCTCGTGGGGTTTTGAAGACCCAGTACTTC	CASSPRGVLKTQYF
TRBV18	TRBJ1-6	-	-	TGTGCCAGCTCACCCCGAAGAACAGGTGGGGTCAGCTCCTATAATTCACCCCTCCACTTT	CASSPRRTGGVSSYNSPLHF
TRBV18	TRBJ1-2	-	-	TGTGCCAGCTCCCTGAACGAAGGACAGACAGACTATGGCTACACCTTC	CASSLNEGQTDYGYTF
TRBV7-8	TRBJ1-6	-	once	TGTGCCAGCAGCTTAGTACCAGGGGCCCAGGGTTCACCCCTCCACTTT	CASSLVPGAQGSPLHF
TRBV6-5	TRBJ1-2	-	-	TGTGCCAGCAGAGGCAGGGTAGGGAACTATGGCTACACCTTC	CASRGRVGNYGYTF
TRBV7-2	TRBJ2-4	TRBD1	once	TGTGCCAGCAGCGCGGACAGGGTTAAAAGCAAAAACATTCAGTACTTC	CASSADRVKSKNIQYF
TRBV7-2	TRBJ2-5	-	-	TGTGCCAGCAGCTTATCCCCAGGGACTCAAGAGACCCAGTACTTC	CASSLSPGTQETQYF
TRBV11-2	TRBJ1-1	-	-	TGTGCCAGCAGCTTACTCAGGACAACGAACACTGAAGCTTTCTTT	CASSLLRTTNTEAFF
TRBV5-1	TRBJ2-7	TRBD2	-	TGCGCCAGCAGCACTACTAGCGGGGGTTCGGGCGAGCAGTACTTC	CASSTTSGGSGEQYF
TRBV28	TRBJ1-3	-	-	TGTGCCAGCAGTTTACGCCGTCTATCTGGAAACACCATATATTTT	CASSLRRLSGNTIYF
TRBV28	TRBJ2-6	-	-	TGTGCCAGCAGGTCTTCGGTGGGGGACCACTCTGGGGCCAACGTCCTGACTTTC	CASRSSVGDHSGANVLTF
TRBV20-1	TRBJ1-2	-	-	TGCAGTGCTCAGGGGAACTATGGCTACACCTTC	CSAQGNYGYTF
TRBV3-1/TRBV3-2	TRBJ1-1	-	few	TGTGCCAGCAGCCAAGACCCCAGGGGCTGGGCTTTCTTT	CASSQDPRGWAFF
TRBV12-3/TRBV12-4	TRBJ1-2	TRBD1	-	TGTGCCAGCAGCTACAGGGGGCCCAGTGGCTACACCTTC	CASSYRGPSGYTF
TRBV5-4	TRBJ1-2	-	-	TGTGCCAGCAGCTTGGATACAGGCTATGGCTACACCTTC	CASSLDTGYGYTF
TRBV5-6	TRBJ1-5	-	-	TGTGCCAGCAGCCTGGGCGGGATTTTGCAGCCCCAGCATTTT	CASSLGGILQPQHF
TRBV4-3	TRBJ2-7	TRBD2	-	TGCGCCAGCAGCCAAGCCCCTACAAGCGGGGCTCCCTACGAGCAGTACTTC	CASSQAPTSGAPYEQYF
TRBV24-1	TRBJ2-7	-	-	TGTGCCACCAGTGACCCGGGACATCATCCCTACGAGCAGTACTTC	CATSDPGHHPYEQYF
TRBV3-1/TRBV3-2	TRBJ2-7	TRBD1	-	TGTGCCAGCAGCCAAGACGACAGGGGTCACGAGCAGTACTTC	CASSQDDRGHEQYF
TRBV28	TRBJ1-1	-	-	TGTGCCAGCAGTTTACCCGGACAGCCAGAGGCTGAAGCTTTCTTT	CASSLPGQPEAEAFF
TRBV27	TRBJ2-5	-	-	TGTGCCAGCAGTTTCATGGGGCGCGATAGTGAGACCCAGTACTTC	CASSFMGRDSETQYF
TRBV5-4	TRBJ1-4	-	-	TGTGCCAGCAGCCGCCCGGGGGGAGCTAATGAAAAACTGTTTTTT	CASSRPGGANEKLFF
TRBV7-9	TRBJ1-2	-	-	TGTGCCAGCAGCTCCTGGTCCGGCGCCTATGGCTACACCTTC	CASSSWSGAYGYTF
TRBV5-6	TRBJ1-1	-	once	TGTGCCAGCAGCCAATGGAGGGGGTTGCGGATCACTGAAGCTTTCTTT	CASSQWRGLRITEAFF
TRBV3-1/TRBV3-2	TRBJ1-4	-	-	TGTGCCAGCAGCCAATATTCAGGGGCCGAAAAACTGTTTTTT	CASSQYSGAEKLFF
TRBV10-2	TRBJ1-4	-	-	TGCGCCAGCAGTGATCTCTCGCGGCCTAATGAAAAACTGTTTTTT	CASSDLSRPNEKLFF
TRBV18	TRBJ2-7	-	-	TGTGCCAGCTCACCACCGTCCGGGGGGCGGGAGCAGTACTTC	CASSPPSGGREQYF
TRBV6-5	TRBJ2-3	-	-	TGTGCCAGCAGTTACTCGAAGTCGCACACCACAGATACGCAGTATTTT	CASSYSKSHTTDTQYF
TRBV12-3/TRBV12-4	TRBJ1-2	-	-	TGTGCCAGCAAAGTCGGAGATGGCTACACCTTC	CASKVGDGYTF
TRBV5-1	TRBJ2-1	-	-	TGCGCCAGCAGCTTAGGCCGGAACAATGAGCAGTTCTTC	CASSLGRNNEQFF
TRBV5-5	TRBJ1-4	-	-	TGTGCCAGCAGCGGGACGACGGCCCGACAGGCCGAAAGGGAAAAACTGTTTTTT	CASSGTTARQAEREKLFF
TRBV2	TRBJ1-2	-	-	TGTGCCAGCAGTGAGAACGGGATTTATGGCTACACCTTC	CASSENGIYGYTF
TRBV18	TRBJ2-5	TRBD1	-	TGTGCCAGCTCCCCCGGGACAGAAGAGACCCAGTACTTC	CASSPGTEETQYF
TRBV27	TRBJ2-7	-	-	TGTGCCAGCACCTTAGGGGGGAAAGCCTACGAGCAGTACTTC	CASTLGGKAYEQYF
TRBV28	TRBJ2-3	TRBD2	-	TGTGCCAGCAGTCGACTAGCGGGGGGAGTAGATACGCAGTATTTT	CASSRLAGGVDTQYF
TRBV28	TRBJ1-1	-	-	TGTGCCAGCAGTTCCTATCAGGGACTCGGTGAAGCTTTCTTT	CASSSYQGLGEAFF
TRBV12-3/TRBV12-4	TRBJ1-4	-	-	TGTGCCAGCAGTGCCCAGGGTGGAAAACTGTTTTTT	CASSAQGGKLFF
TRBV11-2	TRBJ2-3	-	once	TGTGCCAGCACCTTGACAGATACGCAGTATTTT	CASTLTDTQYF
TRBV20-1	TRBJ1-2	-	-	TGCAGTGCCGTGGTAGGTGGCTACACCTTC	CSAVVGGYTF